Listed below are T cell receptor beta chains from one sample, sequenced in a study of PD-L1 blockade in urothelial cancer. Using immunoSEQ multiplex PCR, the repertoire was profiled, and TCRdb retains in-frame clones only, with some absent. The data contain 40,000 to 45,000 clones, approximately 85% of them singletons. Material: PBMCs, obtained around atezolizumab (anti-PD-L1) treatment. These receptor sequences come from a man in his 70s with urothelial cancer. CDR3s include the opening cysteine and the closing phenylalanine or tryptophan. D genes are given only for firm matches. Clone sizes are given selectively: once, few, many, or a class where the clone is expanded.

>TRBV5-1|NA|once|TRBJ2-3
CASSLGSADTQYF
TGCGCCAGCAGCTTGGGTAGCGCAGATACGCAGTATTTT
>TRBV7-9|NA|NA|TRBJ2-7
CASSLRDRNNEQYF
TGTGCCAGCAGCTTGAGAGACAGGAACAACGAGCAGTACTTC
>TRBV5-1|TRBD2|NA|TRBJ2-1
CASSGVLAGGSSYNEQFF
TGCGCCAGCAGCGGGGTACTAGCGGGAGGAAGCTCCTACAATGAGCAGTTCTTC
>TRBV29-1|TRBD1|NA|TRBJ1-1
CSVRGQGALGTEAFF
TGCAGCGTCCGCGGACAGGGGGCCCTGGGCACTGAAGCTTTCTTT
>TRBV15|NA|once|TRBJ1-5
CATSRDPGGNQPQHF
TGTGCCACCAGCAGAGATCCGGGGGGCAATCAGCCCCAGCATTTT
>TRBV27|TRBD1|NA|TRBJ2-7
CASSLVRTGTYEQYF
TGTGCCAGCAGCCTAGTAAGGACAGGAACCTACGAGCAGTACTTC
>TRBV19|TRBD2|NA|TRBJ2-3
CASSPPSPLAGYTDTQYF
TGTGCCAGTAGTCCCCCCTCCCCTCTAGCGGGATATACAGATACGCAGTATTTT
>TRBV6-5|TRBD2|NA|TRBJ2-5
CASRLAGAQETQYF
TGTGCCAGCAGGTTAGCGGGAGCCCAAGAGACCCAGTACTTC
>TRBV5-1|NA|NA|TRBJ2-3
CASSSGLGGGTQYF
TGCGCCAGCAGCTCGGGACTCGGGGGAGGTACGCAGTATTTT
>TRBV5-4|NA|NA|TRBJ1-1
CASSQGLNTEAFF
TGTGCCAGCAGCCAGGGCCTGAACACTGAAGCTTTCTTT
>TRBV25-1|TRBD2|once|TRBJ2-7
CASRGLAGSYEQYF
TGTGCCAGCAGGGGACTAGCGGGGAGCTACGAGCAGTACTTC
>TRBV5-1|NA|NA|TRBJ2-1
CASSPRRDSLHNEQFF
TGCGCCAGCAGCCCCCGCCGGGACTCGTTGCACAATGAGCAGTTCTTC
>TRBV9|NA|NA|TRBJ2-5
CASSSGTSPGETQYF
TGTGCCAGCAGCTCCGGGACATCCCCCGGGGAGACCCAGTACTTC
>TRBV10-3|TRBD1|NA|TRBJ1-1
CAISDTGGMNTEAFF
TGTGCCATCAGTGATACAGGGGGAATGAACACTGAAGCTTTCTTT
>TRBV15|TRBD1|once|TRBJ2-5
CATSRKPTGRQETQYF
TGTGCCACCAGCAGAAAACCGACAGGGCGGCAAGAGACCCAGTACTTC
>TRBV11-3|TRBD2|NA|TRBJ2-1
CASSLDSSGYNEQFF
TGTGCCAGCAGCTTAGATTCTAGCGGCTACAATGAGCAGTTCTTC
>TRBV10-1|TRBD2|NA|TRBJ2-1
CATDWDYDYNEQFF
TGCGCCACTGACTGGGACTACGATTACAATGAGCAGTTCTTC
>TRBV19|NA|NA|TRBJ1-1
CASTLIGEENTEAFF
TGTGCCAGTACCCTAATCGGGGAAGAAAACACTGAAGCTTTCTTT
>TRBV27|TRBD1|few|TRBJ2-2
CASSFLGQGKSTGELFF
TGTGCCAGCAGTTTCCTCGGACAGGGAAAATCCACCGGGGAGCTGTTTTTT
>TRBV5-6|TRBD2|NA|TRBJ2-3
CASSLRRTSGADTQYF
TGTGCCAGCAGCTTGCGTCGGACTAGCGGTGCAGATACGCAGTATTTT
>TRBV7-6|NA|NA|TRBJ2-1
CASSKEGRFRIPIYNEQFF
TGTGCCAGCAGCAAGGAGGGCCGATTCAGGATTCCTATATACAATGAGCAGTTCTTC
>TRBV7-9|NA|NA|TRBJ2-1
CASSRAGSPRDEQFF
TGTGCCAGCAGCCGGGCCGGGAGCCCGCGGGATGAGCAGTTCTTC
>TRBV28|NA|once|TRBJ2-5
CASSSPTAVTQETQYF
TGTGCCAGCAGTTCCCCCACCGCGGTTACCCAAGAGACCCAGTACTTC
>TRBV27|TRBD2|NA|TRBJ2-5
CASSPILASHRGQETQYF
TGTGCCAGCAGTCCGATACTAGCGTCTCATAGAGGGCAAGAGACCCAGTACTTC
>TRBV2|NA|NA|TRBJ1-1
CASSLRDTNTEAFF
TGTGCCAGCAGCCTCCGGGACACGAACACTGAAGCTTTCTTT
>TRBV19|NA|NA|TRBJ2-3
CASSIMSGDTQYF
TGTGCCAGTAGTATAATGAGCGGGGATACGCAGTATTTT